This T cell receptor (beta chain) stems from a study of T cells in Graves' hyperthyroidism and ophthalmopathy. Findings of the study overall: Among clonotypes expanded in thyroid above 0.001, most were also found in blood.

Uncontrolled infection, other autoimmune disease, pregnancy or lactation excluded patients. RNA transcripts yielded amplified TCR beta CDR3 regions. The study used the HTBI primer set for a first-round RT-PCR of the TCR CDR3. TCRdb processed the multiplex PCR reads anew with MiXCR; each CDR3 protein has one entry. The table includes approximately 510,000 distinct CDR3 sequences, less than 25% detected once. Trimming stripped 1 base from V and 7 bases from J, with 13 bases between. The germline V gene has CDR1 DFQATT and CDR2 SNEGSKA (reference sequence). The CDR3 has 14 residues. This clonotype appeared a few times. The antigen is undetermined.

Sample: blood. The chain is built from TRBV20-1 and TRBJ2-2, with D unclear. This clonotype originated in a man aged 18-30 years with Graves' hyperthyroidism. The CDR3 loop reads CSARAPRGVGELFF. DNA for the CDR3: TGCAGTGCTAGAGCCCCCCGTGGGGTCGGGGAGCTGTTTTTT.